This T cell receptor (beta chain) was sequenced during a study of CD8+CD57+ T cells in acquired aplastic anemia. Overall study: The average for DNA from sorted CD4+ and CD8+ cells was 3.2 ug.

Patients chosen for sequencing had shown CD8+CD57+ cell expansion by flow cytometry. The CDR3 consists of 14 residues. Germline values: CDR1 LNHNV, CDR2 YYDKDF (reference sequence). V gave up 1 base and J gave up 2 bases, with 6 bases separating them. As regards this clonotype: Its antigen remains unidentified.

According to the study, genomic DNA was the template for TCR beta VDJ and CDR3 profiling. TCRdb analysed the reads with MiXCR anew, one entry per CDR3 protein. The repertoire has over 150,000 distinct CDR3 sequences, just over 50% of them found once; the top ten carry approximately 12%. Findings and limits, study-wide: CD8+ Simpson's diversity in patients was not significantly different from that in controls. Sharing between patients and controls was observed for 25 to 30 CD8+ CDR3 sequences.

Material: sorted CD4+, CD8+, or CD8+CD57+ T cells (not recorded which) from PBMCs. The TCR originated in a human donor with aplastic anemia. The V gene is TRBV15, the J gene TRBJ2-1; D may be TRBD1 (5 bases). The CDR3 DNA is TGTGCCACCAGCAGAGGGGGCCCCTACAATGAGCAGTTCTTC. This translates into CATSRGGPYNEQFF.